The clone carrying this TCR beta chain was recorded once. Its antigen is unknown. Repertoires were generated with immunoSEQ multiplex PCR, while TCRdb's copy carries only in-frame clones and drops some. The sample consists of tens of thousands of clones, roughly 88% of them appearing once. The data were taken from a study of PD-1 blockade in classical Hodgkin lymphoma. Study-wide results and limits: According to reports, newly diagnosed patients had lower baseline TCR diversity than healthy donors, and relapsed/refractory patients had lower baseline TCR diversity still.

Time point denoted: newly diagnosed, previously untreated cHL patient sample. Researchers used newly diagnosed, untreated classical Hodgkin lymphoma PBMCs for comparison. CDR3 length: 14 amino acids. Trimming took 8 bases from V and 1 from J; bases not matched to a gene: 4. Germline CDR1 reads KGHSH; CDR2 reads LQKENI. The sequencing sample was made of peripheral blood mononuclear cells (PBMCs). This receptor was obtained from a human donor with classical Hodgkin lymphoma. V and J are TRBV18 and TRBJ2-2; 7 nucleotides match TRBD1. CDR3 in DNA: TGTGCCAGCGGACAGGCTGTGAACACCGGGGAGCTGTTTTTT. Translated: CASGQAVNTGELFF.